This T cell receptor (beta chain) comes out of a study of T cell repertoires in cytomegalovirus infection. As for the study in general: Indications of both CMV infection and matching HLA type were provided by public TCR beta signatures.

TCRdb re-called the reads with MiXCR, one entry per CDR3 protein. The table shows about 400,000 distinct CDR3 sequences, with 15% to 20% occurring only once. Findings and caveats of the study: There were HLA-C-restricted CMV-specific TCR beta clonotypes dominating the ex vivo response.

This clonotype was counted only a few times. The antigen is undetermined. Sequencing input: PBMCs. The sequence was collected from a human donor in good health (CMV status not recorded). Some clones in this sample may be carry-over from other donors' samples.

The chain's CDR3 is CASTRGNSGANVLTF. In DNA form, the CDR3 reads TGTGCCAGTACTCGCGGGAACTCTGGGGCCAACGTCCTGACTTTC. The gene calls are TRBV19 and TRBJ2-6; possible D gene TRBD2, 6 bases. The CDR3 totals 15 residues. Germline assignment: CDR1 LNHDA and CDR2 SQIVND (reference sequence). The ends were cut back, 7 bases at V and 0 bases at J, with 10 bases in the middle.